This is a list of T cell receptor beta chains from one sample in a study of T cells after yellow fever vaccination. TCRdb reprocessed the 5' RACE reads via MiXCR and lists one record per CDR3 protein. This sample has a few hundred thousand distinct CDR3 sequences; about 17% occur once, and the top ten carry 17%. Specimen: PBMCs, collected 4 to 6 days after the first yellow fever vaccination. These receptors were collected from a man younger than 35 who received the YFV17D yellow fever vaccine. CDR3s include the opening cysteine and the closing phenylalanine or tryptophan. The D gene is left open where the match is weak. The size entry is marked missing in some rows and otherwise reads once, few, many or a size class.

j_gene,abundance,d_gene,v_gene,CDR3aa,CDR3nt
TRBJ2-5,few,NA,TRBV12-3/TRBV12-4,CASSPSGAGETQYF,TGTGCCAGCAGCCCGTCGGGGGCGGGAGAGACCCAGTACTTC
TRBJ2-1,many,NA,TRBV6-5,CASWGTYNEQFF,TGTGCCAGTTGGGGCACCTACAATGAGCAGTTCTTC
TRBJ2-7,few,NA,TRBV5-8,CASSPDDRNSEQYF,TGTGCCAGCAGCCCGGACGACAGAAACTCCGAGCAGTACTTC
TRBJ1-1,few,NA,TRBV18,CASSPGAAMNTEAFF,TGTGCCAGCTCACCAGGAGCGGCCATGAACACTGAAGCTTTCTTT
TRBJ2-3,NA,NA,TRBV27,CASSFGNTQYF,TGTGCCAGCAGTTTCGGGAATACGCAGTATTTT
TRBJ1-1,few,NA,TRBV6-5,CASSYAEAGTEAFF,TGTGCCAGCAGTTATGCCGAGGCGGGGACTGAAGCTTTCTTT
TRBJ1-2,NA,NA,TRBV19,CASSRLYGYTF,TGTGCCAGTAGTAGGCTCTATGGCTACACCTTC
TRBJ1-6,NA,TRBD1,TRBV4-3,CASSQRDSLSYNSPLHF,TGCGCCAGCAGCCAACGGGACAGCCTCTCCTATAATTCACCCCTCCACTTT
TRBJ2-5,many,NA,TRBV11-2,CASSLGRQETQYF,TGTGCCAGCAGCTTAGGCAGGCAAGAGACCCAGTACTTC
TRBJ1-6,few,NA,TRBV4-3,CASSQDGGSGNSPLHF,TGCGCCAGCAGCCAAGATGGAGGCAGCGGTAATTCACCCCTCCACTTT
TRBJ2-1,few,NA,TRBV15,CATSRGGVGGWPYNEQFF,TGTGCCACCAGCAGAGGGGGAGTAGGAGGTTGGCCCTACAATGAGCAGTTCTTC
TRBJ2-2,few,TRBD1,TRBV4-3,CASSQIDRGVGTGELFF,TGCGCCAGCAGCCAGATTGACAGGGGGGTTGGTACCGGGGAGCTGTTTTTT
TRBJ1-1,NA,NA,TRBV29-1,CSVVVPGEVGTEAFF,TGCAGCGTTGTCGTCCCAGGCGAAGTCGGCACTGAAGCTTTCTTT
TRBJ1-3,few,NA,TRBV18,CASSPDDRNTIYF,TGTGCCAGCTCACCGGACGACCGAAACACCATATATTTT
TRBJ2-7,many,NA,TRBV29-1,CSVAGSYEQYF,TGCAGCGTTGCAGGTTCCTACGAGCAGTACTTC
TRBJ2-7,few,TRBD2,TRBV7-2,CASSLGDTAGEVEYF,TGTGCCAGCAGCTTAGGGGATACAGCGGGGGAGGTTGAGTACTTC
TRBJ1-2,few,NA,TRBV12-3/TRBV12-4,CASSDSLRSYGYTF,TGTGCCAGCAGTGACAGTCTCAGGAGCTATGGCTACACCTTC
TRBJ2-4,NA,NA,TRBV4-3,CAIGSRQFWPLPSGIQYF,TGCGCCATCGGCTCCCGACAGTTCTGGCCTCTCCCATCCGGCATTCAGTACTTC
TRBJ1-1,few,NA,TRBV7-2,CASSLPRQNTEAFF,TGTGCCAGCAGCCTACCGAGACAGAACACTGAAGCTTTCTTT
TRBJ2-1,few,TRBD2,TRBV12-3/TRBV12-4,CASSPKGLASSNEQFF,TGTGCCAGCAGTCCCAAGGGACTAGCATCGAGCAATGAGCAGTTCTTC
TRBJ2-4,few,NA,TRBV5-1,CASSLEFPNIQYF,TGCGCCAGCAGCTTAGAGTTCCCTAACATTCAGTACTTC
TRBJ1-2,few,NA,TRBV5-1,CASSSDFRYGYTF,TGCGCCAGCAGTTCGGATTTTCGCTATGGCTACACCTTC
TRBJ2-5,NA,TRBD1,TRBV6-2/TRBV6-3,CASRPSTGAEQETQYF,TGTGCCAGCAGACCTTCGACAGGGGCCGAGCAAGAGACCCAGTACTTC
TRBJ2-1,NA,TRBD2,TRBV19,CASSIVGGGVYNEQFF,TGTGCCAGTAGTATAGTTGGCGGGGGTGTGTACAATGAGCAGTTCTTC
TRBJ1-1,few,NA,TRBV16,CASSHAWAANTEAFF,TGTGCCAGCAGCCACGCTTGGGCCGCGAACACTGAAGCTTTCTTT
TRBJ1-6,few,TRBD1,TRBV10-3,CAISEPGQGASPLHF,TGTGCCATCAGTGAGCCGGGACAGGGAGCGTCACCCCTCCACTTT
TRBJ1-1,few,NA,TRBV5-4,CASSFGPGAEAFF,TGTGCCAGCAGCTTTGGTCCCGGGGCTGAAGCTTTCTTT
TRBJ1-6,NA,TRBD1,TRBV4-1,CASSQDGTGAHSPLHF,TGCGCCAGCAGCCAAGATGGGACAGGGGCTCATTCACCCCTCCACTTT
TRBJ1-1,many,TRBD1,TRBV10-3,CAISGSHRGRGVF,TGTGCCATCAGTGGATCCCACAGGGGCCGCGGAGTGTTT
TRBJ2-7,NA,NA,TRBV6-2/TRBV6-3,CASSYNTRIIYEQYF,TGTGCCAGCAGTTATAACACTAGGATTATCTACGAGCAGTACTTC
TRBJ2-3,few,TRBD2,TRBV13,CASSLEKRDTDTQYF,TGTGCCAGCAGCTTAGAGAAGCGGGACACAGATACGCAGTATTTT
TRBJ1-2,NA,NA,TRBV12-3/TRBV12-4,CASKPTGYGYTF,TGTGCCAGCAAACCGACGGGCTATGGCTACACCTTC
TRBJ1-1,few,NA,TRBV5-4,CASSLVSDTEAFF,TGTGCCAGCAGCTTGGTATCCGACACTGAAGCTTTCTTT
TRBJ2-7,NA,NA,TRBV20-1,CSAREVGSTLSYEQYF,TGCAGTGCTAGAGAGGTTGGGTCAACCCTCTCCTACGAGCAGTACTTC
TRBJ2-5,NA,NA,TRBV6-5,CASSYRYSGAQYF,TGTGCCAGCAGTTATCGGTATTCGGGGGCCCAGTACTTC
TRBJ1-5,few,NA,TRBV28,CASSSGAGGNQPQHF,TGTGCCAGCAGTTCGGGGGCGGGGGGCAATCAGCCCCAGCATTTT
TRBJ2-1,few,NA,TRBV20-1,CSATRGPLTLNEQFF,TGCAGTGCCACGCGGGGCCCACTTACCCTTAATGAGCAGTTCTTC
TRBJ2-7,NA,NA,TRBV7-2,CASSLAMRGFNEQYF,TGTGCCAGCAGCTTAGCGATGAGAGGGTTCAACGAGCAGTACTTC
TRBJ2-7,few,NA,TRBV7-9,CASSPLAGVGEQYF,TGTGCCAGCAGCCCCCTGGCAGGGGTGGGCGAGCAGTACTTC
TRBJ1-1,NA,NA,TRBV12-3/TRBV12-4,CASSTLGLLGGTEAFF,TGTGCCAGCAGTACGCTGGGACTCTTGGGGGGCACTGAAGCTTTCTTT
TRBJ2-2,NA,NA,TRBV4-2,CASSQAEGAGELFF,TGTGCCAGCAGCCAAGCTGAGGGGGCCGGGGAGCTGTTTTTT
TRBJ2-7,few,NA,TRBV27,CASSSVGSYEQYF,TGTGCCAGCAGTTCCGTGGGCTCCTACGAGCAGTACTTC
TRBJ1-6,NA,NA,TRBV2,CASDEGLNSPLHF,TGTGCCAGCGACGAGGGGTTAAATTCACCCCTCCACTTT
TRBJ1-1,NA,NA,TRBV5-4,CASSSGTEPSEAFF,TGTGCCAGCAGTTCCGGGACGGAGCCCTCTGAAGCTTTCTTT
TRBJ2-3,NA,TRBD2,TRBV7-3,CASSLTGGLAGSTQYF,TGTGCCAGCAGCTTAACGGGGGGACTAGCGGGGTCGACGCAGTATTTT
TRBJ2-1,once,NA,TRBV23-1,CASSQRDEQFF,TGCGCCAGCAGTCAACGTGATGAGCAGTTCTTC
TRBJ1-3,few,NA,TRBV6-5,CASSYRGSGNTIYF,TGTGCCAGCAGTTACCGGGGCTCTGGAAACACCATATATTTT
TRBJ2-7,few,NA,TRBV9,CASSPSEPHEQYF,TGTGCCAGCAGCCCATCAGAGCCACACGAGCAGTACTTC
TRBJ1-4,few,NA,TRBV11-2,CASSLNSGEKLFF,TGTGCCAGCAGCCTAAACAGTGGGGAAAAACTGTTTTTT